Each of the 6 T cell receptor beta chains below was sequenced from the same sample in a study of patients and donors after allogeneic stem cell transplantation. From the RT-PCR reads, TCRdb called clonotypes with MiXCR, one entry per CDR3 protein. This table holds about 230,000 distinct CDR3 sequences, roughly 15% found once. Sequenced sample: blood, either unsorted or a sorted T cell fraction (not recorded which). Receptor source: a human donor who was either an allogeneic HSCT recipient or a stem cell or donor lymphocyte infusion donor (not recorded which). It is not recorded whose cells these are; they may come from a transplant donor.

This chain links TRBV30 with TRBJ2-3, with D maybe TRBD2 (5 bases). V lost 5 bases, J lost 0 bases, and 6 bases lay in between. CDR1 is GTSNPN, CDR2 SVGIG, per germline (reference sequence). The CDR3 length is 12 residues. The CDR3 nucleotides are TGTGCCTGGCGCGGGAGCACAGATACGCAGTATTTT. As protein: CAWRGSTDTQYF.

This clonotype was found many times. The rearrangement links TRBV25-1 to TRBJ1-2, with D unclear. Germline V gene sequence: CDR1 MGHDK, CDR2 SYGVNS. The length of the CDR3 is 13 residues. V was clipped by 3 bases and J by 2 bases, with 7 bases between them. CDR3 DNA: TGTGCCAGCAGTGATCCGGCAAACTATGGCTACACCTTC. It is translated as CASSDPANYGYTF.

This clonotype was counted only a few times. The chain carries TRBV19 and TRBJ2-1; D is undetermined. CDR1 is LNHDA, CDR2 SQIVND, per germline (reference sequence). V was shortened by 6 bases and J by 8 bases, with 8 bases between the two germline ends. The CDR3 has 11 residues. CDR3 in amino acids: CASSPDHEQFF. As DNA, the CDR3 is TGTGCCAGTAGCCCCGACCATGAGCAGTTCTTC. The complete variable domain, with remaining parts taken from reference TRBV19 and TRBJ2-1, reads DGGITQSPKYLFRKEGQNVTLSCEQNLNHDAMYWYRQDPGQGLRLIYYSQIVNDFQKGDIAEGYSVSREKKESFPLTVTSAQKNPTAFYLCASSPDHEQFFGPGTRLTVL.

The chain joins TRBV27 to TRBJ1-2, with 7 bases that match TRBD1. The CDR3 spans 14 residues. Germline CDR1 reads MNHEY; CDR2 reads SMNVEV (reference sequence). V was pared by 1 base and J by 6 bases, with 5 bases of the junction left unmatched. CDR3 DNA sequence: TGTGCCAGCAGTTTATTAGGGACAGTTAATGGCTACACCTTC. Amino acids: CASSLLGTVNGYTF.

V and J are TRBV20-1 and TRBJ2-1; D is possibly TRBD2 (7 bases). This CDR3 spans 16 amino acids. Germline V gives CDR1 DFQATT, CDR2 SNEGSKA (reference sequence). V was clipped by 0 bases and J by 0 bases, with 12 bases between them. The CDR3 DNA sequence: TGCAGTGCTAGAGATTGGGGGGGCGCCTCCTACAATGAGCAGTTCTTC. Its protein product is CSARDWGGASYNEQFF.

This clonotype was detected a few times. The chain joins TRBV20-1 to TRBJ2-7, with TRBD1 identical over 10 bases. The CDR3 is 14 amino acids. Germline V gives CDR1 DFQATT, CDR2 SNEGSKA (reference sequence). V trimming: 4 bases; J trimming: 6 bases; junction bases outside the gene matches: 9. Written as DNA, the CDR3 is TGCAGTGCTAATTCCGGGACAGGGGCTGGCGAGCAGTACTTC. This sequence encodes CSANSGTGAGEQYF.